This T cell receptor (beta chain) emerged from a study of human T cells and chemical hapten exposure. General study findings and limits: Controls formed significantly fewer large CDR3 similarity clusters than expanded TCRs did. Those TCRs sitting above 1 in 1000 frequency stayed the same with DPC sensitization.

In its sample, this clonotype was seen a few times. Its antigen is currently unknown. The germline CDR1 and CDR2 sequences are SGHRS and YFSETQ. Trimming shortened V by 6 bases and J by 1 base, and 15 bases separated the two germline ends. The CDR3 consists of 15 residues. TCRdb re-derived calls from the RACE reads in MiXCR, one entry per CDR3 protein. The table includes fewer than 300,000 distinct CDR3 sequences, just under 8% detected once. The time point was: pre-sensitization, week 0. Treatment: therapeutic diphenylcyclopropenone sensitization with weekly scalp DPC. The chain is built from TRBV5-1 and TRBJ2-3; a weak D match, TRBD2 (7 bases). The sequenced sample was whole blood, obtained in connection with sensitization to the hapten diphenylcyclopropenone (DPC). The source is a young man with alopecia areata. Some clones in this sample may be carry-over from other donors' samples. The CDR3 DNA follows: TGCGCCAGCACCTCCGGGGGGCAGCGCACAGATACGCAGTATTTT. This codes for CASTSGGQRTDTQYF.